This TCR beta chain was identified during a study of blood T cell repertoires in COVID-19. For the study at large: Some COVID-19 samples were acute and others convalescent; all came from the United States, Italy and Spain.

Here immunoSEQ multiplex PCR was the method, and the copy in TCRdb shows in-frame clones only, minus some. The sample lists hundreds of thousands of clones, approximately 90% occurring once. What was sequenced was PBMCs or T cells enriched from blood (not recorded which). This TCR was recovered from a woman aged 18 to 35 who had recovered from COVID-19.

The CDR3 DNA reads as TGCGCCAGCAGCCCGGGACTAGTAGCGGCTTCAGATACGCAGTATTTT. Its protein is CASSPGLVAASDTQYF. The chain carries TRBV5-1 and TRBJ2-3; TRBD2 agrees at 8 bases. The CDR3 is made up of 16 amino acids. Germline V gene sequence: CDR1 SGHRS, CDR2 YFSETQ. V was clipped by 4 bases and J by 4 bases; unmatched bases: 11.